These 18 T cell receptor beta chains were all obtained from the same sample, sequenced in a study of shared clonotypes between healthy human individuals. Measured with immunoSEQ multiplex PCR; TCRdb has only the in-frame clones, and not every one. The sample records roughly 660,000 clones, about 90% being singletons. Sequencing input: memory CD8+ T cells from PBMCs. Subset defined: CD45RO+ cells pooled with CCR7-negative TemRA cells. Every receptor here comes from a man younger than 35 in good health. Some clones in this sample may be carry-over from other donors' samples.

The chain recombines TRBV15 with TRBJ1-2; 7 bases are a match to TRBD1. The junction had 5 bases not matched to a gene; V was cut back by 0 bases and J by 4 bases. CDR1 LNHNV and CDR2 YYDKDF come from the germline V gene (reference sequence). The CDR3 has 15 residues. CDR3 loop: CATSRESRTGYGYTF. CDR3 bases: TGTGCCACCAGCAGAGAATCCCGGACAGGCTATGGCTACACCTTC.

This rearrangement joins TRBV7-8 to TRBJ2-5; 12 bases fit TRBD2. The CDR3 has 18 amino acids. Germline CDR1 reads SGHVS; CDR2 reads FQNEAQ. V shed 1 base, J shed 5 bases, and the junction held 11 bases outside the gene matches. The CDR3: CASSLVGLAGSGSETQYF. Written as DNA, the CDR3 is TGTGCCAGCAGCTTAGTCGGACTAGCGGGATCAGGAAGTGAGACCCAGTACTTC.

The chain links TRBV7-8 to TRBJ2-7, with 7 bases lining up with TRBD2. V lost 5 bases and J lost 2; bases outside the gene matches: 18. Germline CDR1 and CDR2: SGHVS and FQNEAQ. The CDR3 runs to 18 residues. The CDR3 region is CASSPRTLGTTVPYEQYF. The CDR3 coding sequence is TGTGCCAGCAGCCCCCGGACCCTCGGGACTACCGTCCCCTACGAGCAGTACTTC.

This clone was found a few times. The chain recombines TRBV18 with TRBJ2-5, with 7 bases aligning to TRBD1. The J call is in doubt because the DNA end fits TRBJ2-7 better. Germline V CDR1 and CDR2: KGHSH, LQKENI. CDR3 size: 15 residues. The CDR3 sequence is CASSPPGQTSYEQYF. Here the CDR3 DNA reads TGTGCCAGCTCACCCCCGGGACAGACGAGCTACGAGCAGTACTTC.

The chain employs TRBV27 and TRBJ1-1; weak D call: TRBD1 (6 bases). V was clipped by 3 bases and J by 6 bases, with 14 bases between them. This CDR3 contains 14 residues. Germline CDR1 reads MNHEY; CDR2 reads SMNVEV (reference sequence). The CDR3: CASSFGGRIAEAFF. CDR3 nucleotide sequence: TGTGCCAGCAGTTTTGGGGGGCGCATAGCTGAAGCTTTCTTT.

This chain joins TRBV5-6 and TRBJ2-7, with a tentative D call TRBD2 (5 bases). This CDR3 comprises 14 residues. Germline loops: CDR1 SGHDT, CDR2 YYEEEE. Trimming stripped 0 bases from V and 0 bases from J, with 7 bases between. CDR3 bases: TGTGCCAGCAGCTTGGGGGAGAACTCCTACGAGCAGTACTTC. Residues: CASSLGENSYEQYF.

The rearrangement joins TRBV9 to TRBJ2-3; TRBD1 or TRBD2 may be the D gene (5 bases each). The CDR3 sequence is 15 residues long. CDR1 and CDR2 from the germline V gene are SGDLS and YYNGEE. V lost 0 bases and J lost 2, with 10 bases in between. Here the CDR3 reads CASSVVGVATDTQYF. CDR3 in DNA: TGTGCCAGCAGCGTAGTGGGGGTCGCCACAGATACGCAGTATTTT.

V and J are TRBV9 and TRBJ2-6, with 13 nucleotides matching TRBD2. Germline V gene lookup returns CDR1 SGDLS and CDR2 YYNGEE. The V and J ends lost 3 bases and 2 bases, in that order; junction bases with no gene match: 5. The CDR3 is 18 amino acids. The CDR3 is CASSGALAGGPGANVLTF. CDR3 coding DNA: TGTGCCAGCAGCGGAGCACTAGCGGGAGGGCCTGGGGCCAACGTCCTGACTTTC.

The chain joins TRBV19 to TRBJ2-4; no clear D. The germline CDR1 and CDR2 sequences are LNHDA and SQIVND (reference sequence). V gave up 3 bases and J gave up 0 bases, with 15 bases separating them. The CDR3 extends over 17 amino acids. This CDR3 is CASSITEDPLAKNIQYF. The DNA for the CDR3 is TGTGCCAGTAGTATTACAGAAGACCCACTAGCCAAAAACATTCAGTACTTC.

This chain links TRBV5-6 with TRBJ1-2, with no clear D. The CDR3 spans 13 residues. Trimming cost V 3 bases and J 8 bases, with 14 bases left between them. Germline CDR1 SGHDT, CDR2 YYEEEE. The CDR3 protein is CASSSTPQRGYTF. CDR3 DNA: TGTGCCAGCAGCTCGACCCCCCAACGGGGCTACACCTTC.

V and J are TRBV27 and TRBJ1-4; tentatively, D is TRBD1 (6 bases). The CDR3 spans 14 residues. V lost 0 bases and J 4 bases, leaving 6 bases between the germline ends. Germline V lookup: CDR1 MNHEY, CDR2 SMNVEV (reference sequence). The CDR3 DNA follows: TGTGCCAGCAGTTTATCCAGGGGTAATGAAAAACTGTTTTTT. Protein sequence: CASSLSRGNEKLFF.

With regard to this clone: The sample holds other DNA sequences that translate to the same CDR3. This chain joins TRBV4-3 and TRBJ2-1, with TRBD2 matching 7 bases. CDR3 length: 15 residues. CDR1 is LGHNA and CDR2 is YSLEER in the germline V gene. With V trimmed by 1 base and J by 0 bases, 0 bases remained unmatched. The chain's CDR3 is CASSQASGSYNEQFF. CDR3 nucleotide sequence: TGCGCCAGCAGCCAAGCTAGCGGCTCCTACAATGAGCAGTTCTTC.

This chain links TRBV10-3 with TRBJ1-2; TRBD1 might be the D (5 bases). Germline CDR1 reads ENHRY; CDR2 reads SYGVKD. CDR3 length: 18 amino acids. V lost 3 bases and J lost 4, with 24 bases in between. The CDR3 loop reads CAISDRDIRQLVLYGYTF. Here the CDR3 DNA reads TGTGCCATCAGTGACCGGGATATAAGACAGTTAGTTCTCTATGGCTACACCTTC.

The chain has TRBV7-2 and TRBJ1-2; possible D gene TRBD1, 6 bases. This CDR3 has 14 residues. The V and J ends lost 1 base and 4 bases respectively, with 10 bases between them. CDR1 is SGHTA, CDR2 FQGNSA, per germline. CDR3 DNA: TGTGCCAGCAGCTTAGGGGGGGCTGGCTATGGCTACACCTTC. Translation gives CASSLGGAGYGYTF.

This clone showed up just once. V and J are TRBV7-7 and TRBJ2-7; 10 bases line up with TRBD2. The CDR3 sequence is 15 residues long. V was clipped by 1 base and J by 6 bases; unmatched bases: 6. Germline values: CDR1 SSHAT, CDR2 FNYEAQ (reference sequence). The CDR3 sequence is CASSLGASGSSEQYF. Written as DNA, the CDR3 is TGTGCCAGCAGCTTAGGGGCTAGCGGGAGTTCCGAGCAGTACTTC.

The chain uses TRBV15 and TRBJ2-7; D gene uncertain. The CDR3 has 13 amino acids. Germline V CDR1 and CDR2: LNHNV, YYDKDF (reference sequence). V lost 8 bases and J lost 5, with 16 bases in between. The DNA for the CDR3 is TGTGCCACCGGTGACAAGGGTCTGCACGAGCAGTACTTC. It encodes CATGDKGLHEQYF. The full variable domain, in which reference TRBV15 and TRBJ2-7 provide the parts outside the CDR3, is DAMVIQNPRYQVTQFGKPVTLSCSQTLNHNVMYWYQQKSSQAPKLLFHYYDKDFNNEADTPDNFQSRRPNTSFCFLDIRSPGLGDTAMYLCATGDKGLHEQYFGPGTRLTVT.

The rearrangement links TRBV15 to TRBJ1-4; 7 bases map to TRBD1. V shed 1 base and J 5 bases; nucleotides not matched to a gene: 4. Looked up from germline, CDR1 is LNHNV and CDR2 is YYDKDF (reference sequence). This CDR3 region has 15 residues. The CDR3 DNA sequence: TGTGCCACCAGCAGAGGGGGACAGCTAAATGAAAAACTGTTTTTT. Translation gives CATSRGGQLNEKLFF.

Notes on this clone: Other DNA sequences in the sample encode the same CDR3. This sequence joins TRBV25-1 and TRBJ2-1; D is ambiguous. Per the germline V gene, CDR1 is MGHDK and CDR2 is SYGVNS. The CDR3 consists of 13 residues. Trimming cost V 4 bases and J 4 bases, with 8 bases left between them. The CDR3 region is CASSVGSYNEQFF. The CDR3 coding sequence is TGTGCCAGCAGTGTGGGAAGTTACAATGAGCAGTTCTTC. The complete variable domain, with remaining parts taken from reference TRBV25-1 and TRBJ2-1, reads EADIYQTPRYLVIGTGKKITLECSQTMGHDKMYWYQQDPGMELHLIHYSYGVNSTEKGDLSSESTVSRIRTEHFPLTLESARPSHTSQYLCASSVGSYNEQFFGPGTRLTVL.